The clone carrying this TCR beta chain came up a few times. The antigen is unknown. TCRdb recomputed calls from the 5' RACE reads with MiXCR, one row per CDR3 protein. This sample has 15,000 or so distinct CDR3 sequences, with around a fifth found just once. The V gene's germline CDR1 is SNHLY and CDR2 FYNNEI. This CDR3 region has 13 residues. Trimming took 6 bases from V and 5 from J, leaving 13 bases between them. The data are from a study of T-cell memory formation after mild COVID-19. Study details: For the most part, TCR clusters were specific to one donor. Findings of the study overall: Researchers report contracting CD4+ clones mostly in CM and EM, with CD8+ clones in EMRA. Some responding clones appeared in pre-infection memory, suggesting cross-reactive memory joined. CD4/CD8 balance held among clones contracting day 15 to 85, and later expanders leaned CD4+.

Sequencing was carried out using PBMCs or a T cell subset sorted from them (not recorded which). This chain uses TRBV2 with TRBJ2-5, with D unresolved. This receptor was identified in a man aged 18 to 30 who had mild COVID-19 (a few samples of this study predate the infection). Cell type and time point are not known. The CDR3 DNA follows: TGTGCCAGCAGAAAGGCCGCCGGGGAGACCCAGTACTTC. Translation: CASRKAAGETQYF.